One and the same sample provided the 13 T cell receptor beta chains below, sequenced in a study of T cells after posttransplantation cyclophosphamide. TCRdb keeps only in-frame clones here, not all; method: immunoSEQ multiplex PCR. The data contain 8,000 to 9,000 clones, around 85% of them singletons. Busulfan-fludarabine conditioning, marrow transplant, and cyclophosphamide on days +3 and +4 were administered. This sample comprised PBMCs, obtained after allogeneic stem cell transplant with posttransplant cyclophosphamide. The receptors were sampled from a female patient in her 40s who received an allogeneic stem cell transplant from an unrelated donor, was CMV-positive, and had no GVHD. Some T cells may possibly be graft donor cells.

Concerning this clone itself: One junction end does not reproduce the germline sequence, and a read error may be involved. V usage is TRBV11-2 and J usage is TRBJ2-5; no definite D call. CDR3 length: 13 residues. From germline, CDR1 is SGHAT and CDR2 FQNNGV. The CDR3 protein is CASTLDPGETQYF. CDR3 nucleotides: TGTGCCAGCACCTTAGACCCCGGGGAGACCCAGTACTTC. Looking up the rest from reference TRBV11-2 and TRBJ2-5 gives the full variable domain: EAGVAQSPRYKIIEKRQSVAFWCNPISGHATLYWYQQILGQGPKLLIQFQNNGVVDDSQLPKDRFSAERLKGVDSTLKIQPAKLEDSAVYLCASTLDPGETQYFGPGTRLLVL.

This clone occurred a few times. The V and J genes are TRBV11-1 and TRBJ2-7, with TRBD1 matching 10 bases. The V and J ends lost 3 bases and 6 bases, in that order; junction bases with no gene match: 5. CDR1 is SGHAT, CDR2 FQDESV, per germline (reference sequence). The CDR3 sequence is 14 residues long. The CDR3 region has the DNA TGTGCCAGCAGCTTGGAGGGACAGGGGCGCGAGCAGTACTTC. Encoded protein: CASSLEGQGREQYF.

This clone was seen only once. This rearrangement joins TRBV4-3 to TRBJ2-1; TRBD1 matches 7 bases. Unmatched junction bases numbered 11, after V lost 5 bases and J lost 1 base. Germline CDR1 and CDR2: LGHNA and YSLEER. The CDR3 has 17 amino acids. The DNA of the CDR3 is TGCGCCAGCAGCATACATTTCCCGGGACAGTCCTACAATGAGCAGTTCTTC. It specifies CASSIHFPGQSYNEQFF.

The rearrangement uses TRBV7-9 and TRBJ2-2; no firm D call. Germline V gene lookup returns CDR1 SEHNR and CDR2 FQNEAQ (reference sequence). The CDR3 is made up of 16 amino acids. The V and J ends lost 2 bases and 1 base respectively, with 11 bases between them. The CDR3 nucleotides are TGTGCCAGCAGCTTACGAGCCACCCGGAACACCGGGGAGCTGTTTTTT. It translates to CASSLRATRNTGELFF.

CDR3 protein: CASSLSGQGGYEQYF. The CDR3 nucleotides are TGTGCCAGCAGCTTGAGCGGACAGGGAGGGTACGAGCAGTACTTC. V gene TRBV7-2 combines with J gene TRBJ2-7; tentative D call: TRBD1 (8 bases). V was cut by 3 bases and J by 4 bases, with 16 bases left in between. CDR3 size: 15 residues. Germline V gene lookup returns CDR1 SGHTA and CDR2 FQGNSA.

The chain is built from TRBV19 and TRBJ1-6; no clear D. The ends were cut back, 3 bases at V and 0 bases at J, with 12 bases in the middle. Germline V CDR1 and CDR2: LNHDA, SQIVND (reference sequence). This CDR3 comprises 17 residues. The CDR3 DNA sequence: TGTGCCAGTAGTATGGGCGACCGAAGCTCCTATAATTCACCCCTCCACTTT. Protein sequence: CASSMGDRSSYNSPLHF.

This clone occurred a few times. The chain has TRBV28 and TRBJ2-3, with D perhaps matching TRBD1 (5 bases). The length of the CDR3 is 15 residues. The V gene's germline CDR1 is MDHEN and CDR2 SYDVKM. V was trimmed by 3 bases and J by 2 bases, leaving 12 bases between them. The CDR3 region is CASSFPPGLTDTQYF. The CDR3 coding sequence is TGTGCCAGCAGTTTCCCGCCAGGGCTCACAGATACGCAGTATTTT.

The chain is built from TRBV12-5 and TRBJ1-1, with 8 bases fitting TRBD1. Germline V lookup: CDR1 LGHNT, CDR2 FRNRAP. V lost 3 bases to trimming and J lost 5 bases; unmatched junction nucleotides: 5. There are 14 residues in the CDR3. The CDR3 sequence: CASGLDRGGTEAFF. CDR3 in DNA: TGTGCTAGTGGTTTAGACAGGGGAGGAACTGAAGCTTTCTTT.

The V and J genes are TRBV28 and TRBJ2-1; 16 nucleotides line up with TRBD2. Losses at the gene ends were 3 bases for V and 5 bases for J; bases not matched to a gene: 10. This CDR3 has 19 amino acids. Germline V gene lookup returns CDR1 MDHEN and CDR2 SYDVKM. DNA of the CDR3: TGTGCCAGCAGTTTGTTTTGGGGGACTAGCGGGGGGGCCCACAATGAGCAGTTCTTC. This gives the protein CASSLFWGTSGGAHNEQFF. Full variable domain (outside the CDR3, taken from reference TRBV28 and TRBJ2-1): DVKVTQSSRYLVKRTGEKVFLECVQDMDHENMFWYRQDPGLGLRLIYFSYDVKMKEKGDIPEGYSVSREKKERFSLILESASTNQTSMYLCASSLFWGTSGGAHNEQFFGPGTRLTVL.

The chain is built from TRBV6-5 and TRBJ1-5; 9 positions match TRBD1. This CDR3 has 15 amino acids. Germline CDR1 reads MNHEY; CDR2 reads SVGAGI. Germline trimming cut 5 bases from V and 1 base from J; bases unmatched to any gene: 3. The CDR3 here is CASSGDRESNQPQHF. The CDR3 DNA follows: TGTGCCAGCAGTGGGGACAGGGAGAGCAATCAGCCCCAGCATTTT.

The V gene is TRBV20-1, the J gene TRBJ1-2; D gene ambiguous. Germline V gene sequence: CDR1 DFQATT, CDR2 SNEGSKA (reference sequence). V was pared by 4 bases and J by 3 bases, with 6 bases between. The CDR3 consists of 11 residues. In DNA, the CDR3 is TGCAGTGCTATAGACTACTATGGCTACACCTTC. Its translation is CSAIDYYGYTF.

By proportion, this clone is medium-sized (0.01 to 0.1%). This rearrangement joins TRBV14 to TRBJ1-3; D unresolved. The V gene lost 5 bases and the J gene lost 1 base, with 15 bases spanning the gap. CDR3 size: 16 residues. Germline V gene sequence: CDR1 SGHDN, CDR2 FVKESK. This chain's CDR3 is CASSAFTGGSGNTIYF. For the CDR3, the DNA is TGTGCCAGCAGCGCATTTACGGGAGGATCTGGAAACACCATATATTTT.

The rearrangement joins TRBV9 to TRBJ2-5; 8 bases map to TRBD1. Trimming cost V 6 bases and J 3 bases; bases outside gene matches: 10. In germline, CDR1 is SGDLS, CDR2 YYNGEE. This CDR3 has 15 amino acids. The chain's CDR3 is CASKPGQVEKETQYF. The CDR3 nucleotides are TGTGCCAGCAAACCGGGACAGGTTGAGAAAGAGACCCAGTACTTC.